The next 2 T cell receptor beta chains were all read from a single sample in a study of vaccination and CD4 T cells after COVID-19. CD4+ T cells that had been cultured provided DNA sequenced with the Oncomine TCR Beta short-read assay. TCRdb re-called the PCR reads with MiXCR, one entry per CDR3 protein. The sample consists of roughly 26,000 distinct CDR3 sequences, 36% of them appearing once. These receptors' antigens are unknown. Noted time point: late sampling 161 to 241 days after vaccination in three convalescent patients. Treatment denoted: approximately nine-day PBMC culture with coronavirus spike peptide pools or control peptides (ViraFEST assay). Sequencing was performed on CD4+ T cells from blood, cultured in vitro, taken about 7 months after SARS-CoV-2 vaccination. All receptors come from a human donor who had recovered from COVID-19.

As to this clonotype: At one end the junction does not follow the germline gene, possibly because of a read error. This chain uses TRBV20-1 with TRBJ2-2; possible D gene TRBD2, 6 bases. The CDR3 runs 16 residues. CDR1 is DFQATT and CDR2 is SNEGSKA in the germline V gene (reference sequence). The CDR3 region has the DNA TGCAGTGCTCCCCCCCACGGGACCTTTAACACCGGGGGGCTGTTTTTT. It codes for CSAPPHGTFNTGGLFF.

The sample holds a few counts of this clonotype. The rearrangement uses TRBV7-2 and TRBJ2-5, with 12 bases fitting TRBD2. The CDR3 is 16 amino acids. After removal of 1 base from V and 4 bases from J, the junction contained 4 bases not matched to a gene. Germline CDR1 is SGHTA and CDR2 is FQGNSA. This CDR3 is CASSLGLAGVRETQYF. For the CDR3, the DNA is TGTGCCAGCAGCTTAGGACTAGCGGGAGTTCGAGAGACCCAGTACTTC.